These 26 T cell receptor beta chains share one sample of origin, sequenced in a study of vaccination effects on CD4 cells after COVID-19. Profiled with immunoSEQ multiplex PCR; TCRdb holds only in-frame clones, not every one. The table records around 62,000 clones, around 70% of them present only once. Their cognate antigens are unknown. Culturing for more than 9 days preceded CD4+ T cell isolation. It was two doses of either the BNT162b2 or mRNA-1273 vaccine that participants received. The sequencing here drew on CD4+ T cells from PBMCs cultured without peptide, taken after COVID-19 vaccination. These receptors were obtained from a human donor who received a COVID-19 vaccine.

The V call is TRBV6-5, the J call TRBJ2-1; the D gene is possibly TRBD2 (6 bases). The germline V gene has CDR1 MNHEY and CDR2 SVGAGI. V was shortened by 5 bases and J by 9 bases, with 20 bases between the two germline ends. This CDR3 is 15 amino acids long. This CDR3 reads CASSRGLSLDGEQFF. The CDR3 nucleotides read TGTGCCAGCAGTCGGGGACTCTCTTTGGACGGTGAGCAGTTCTTC.

The CDR3 region is CASSHDRVRSYEQYV. The CDR3 DNA is TGTGCCAGCAGTCATGACAGGGTCCGATCCTACGAGCAGTACGTC. The chain combines TRBV6-5 with TRBJ2-7, with TRBD1 matching 7 bases. Germline lookup yields CDR1 MNHEY and CDR2 SVGAGI. The junction had 8 bases not matched to a gene; V was cut back by 5 bases and J by 1 base. The CDR3 runs to 15 residues.

This clone was counted between two and nine times. This chain connects TRBV19 to TRBJ1-5; TRBD1 aligns across 9 bases. V was pared by 3 bases and J by 4 bases, with 7 bases of the junction left unmatched. The germline V gene encodes CDR1 LNHDA and CDR2 SQIVND (reference sequence). The CDR3 loop spans 16 amino acids. CDR3 nucleotides: TGTGCCAGTAGTATTAGGACAGGGGCCATTAATCAGCCCCAGCATTTT. Its protein product is CASSIRTGAINQPQHF.

This rearrangement joins TRBV5-1 to TRBJ1-2, with TRBD1 identical over 7 bases. The germline V gene has CDR1 SGHRS and CDR2 YFSETQ. The CDR3 extends over 15 amino acids. The ends lost 1 base at V and 8 bases at J; junction bases unmatched: 11. The CDR3 protein is CASSLSVTGETGYTF. The CDR3 DNA follows: TGCGCCAGCAGCTTGTCGGTTACAGGGGAGACGGGCTACACCTTC.

This rearrangement joins TRBV7-8 to TRBJ1-2; 7 bases are shared with TRBD1. The trim removed 4 bases at V and 2 bases at J, leaving 7 bases unmatched. CDR1 SGHVS and CDR2 FQNEAQ come from the germline V gene. The CDR3 is 15 residues long. The CDR3 here is CASSSRTGANYGYTF. The CDR3 DNA follows: TGTGCCAGCAGCTCCCGGACAGGCGCAAACTATGGCTACACCTTC.

The chain carries TRBV10-1 and TRBJ1-1; D possibly corresponds to TRBD1 (6 bases). The germline V gene has CDR1 WNHNN and CDR2 SYGVQD (reference sequence). The length of the CDR3 is 13 residues. Trimming cost V 5 bases and J 2 bases, with 9 bases left between them. Here the CDR3 DNA reads TGCGCCAGCAGTAACAGGGCAAACACTGAAGCTTTCTTT. This codes for CASSNRANTEAFF.

V is TRBV19 and J is TRBJ1-1; D possibly corresponds to TRBD1 (5 bases). Trimming took off 7 bases at V and 0 bases at J, with 15 bases between the two ends. This CDR3 has 15 residues. From germline, CDR1 is LNHDA and CDR2 SQIVND (reference sequence). DNA for the CDR3: TGTGCCAGTATTCCCACGTGGGGGATGAACACTGAAGCTTTCTTT. This sequence encodes CASIPTWGMNTEAFF.

V usage is TRBV6-5 and J usage is TRBJ2-3; 7 nucleotides agree with TRBD2. This CDR3 contains 15 residues. Germline lookup yields CDR1 MNHEY and CDR2 SVGAGI. Germline trimming cut 3 bases from V and 2 bases from J; bases unmatched to any gene: 5. DNA of the CDR3: TGTGCCAGCAGTTATAGCGGGCCACCCACAGATACGCAGTATTTT. Translating it yields CASSYSGPPTDTQYF.

V gene TRBV28 combines with J gene TRBJ2-3, with D possibly being TRBD1 (6 bases). In germline, CDR1 is MDHEN, CDR2 SYDVKM. V lost 5 bases to trimming and J lost 6 bases, with 21 bases between them. The CDR3 length is 16 residues. The chain's CDR3 is CASSTITGTLGDTQYF. In DNA, the CDR3 is TGTGCCAGCAGTACTATAACAGGGACCCTCGGGGATACGCAGTATTTT.

The gene calls are TRBV30 and TRBJ1-4; D is possibly TRBD1 (5 bases). Trimming left V 2 bases short and J 8 bases short, with 18 bases between. CDR1 is GTSNPN and CDR2 is SVGIG in the germline V gene (reference sequence). This CDR3 has 15 amino acids. The CDR3 DNA reads as TGTGCCTGGAGTAACCTGGACAAAGGGAAAGAAAAACTGTTTTTT. It specifies CAWSNLDKGKEKLFF. The full variable domain, completed using reference TRBV30 and TRBJ1-4, is SQTIHQWPATLVQPVGSPLSLECTVEGTSNPNLYWYRQAAGRGLQLLFYSVGIGQISSEVPQNLSASRPQDRQFILSSKKLLLSDSGFYLCAWSNLDKGKEKLFFGSGTQLSVL.

The chain employs TRBV5-1 and TRBJ1-1, with 7 bases matching TRBD1. The ends lost 1 base at V and 5 bases at J; junction bases unmatched: 5. This CDR3 region has 14 residues. The germline V gene has CDR1 SGHRS and CDR2 YFSETQ. This CDR3 is CASSLTGVETEAFF. In nucleotides, the CDR3 is TGCGCCAGCAGCTTGACAGGGGTGGAGACTGAAGCTTTCTTT.

This clone has just a few counts. The chain recombines TRBV18 with TRBJ2-2; D remains unclear. Germline lookup yields CDR1 KGHSH and CDR2 LQKENI. The CDR3 runs 15 residues. Trimming pared 2 bases from V and 1 base from J, leaving 8 bases between. CDR3 residues: CASSPGHQNTGELFF. For the CDR3, the DNA is TGTGCCAGCTCACCAGGGCACCAGAACACCGGGGAGCTGTTTTTT.

This clone was seen a few times. CDR3: CASSPQGGPTNEKLFF. CDR3 in DNA: TGCGCCAGCAGCCCACAGGGAGGTCCTACCAATGAAAAACTGTTTTTT. The V call is TRBV5-1, the J call TRBJ1-4; perhaps TRBD1 as D (6 bases). Trimming took off 4 bases at V and 5 bases at J, with 18 bases between the two ends. CDR3 length: 16 amino acids. Germline assignment: CDR1 SGHRS and CDR2 YFSETQ. The complete variable domain, with remaining parts taken from reference TRBV5-1 and TRBJ1-4, reads KAGVTQTPRYLIKTRGQQVTLSCSPISGHRSVSWYQQTPGQGLQFLFEYFSETQRNKGNFPGRFSGRQFSNSRSEMNVSTLELGDSALYLCASSPQGGPTNEKLFFGSGTQLSVL.

This clone was recorded only once. The chain carries TRBV6-5 and TRBJ2-5; perhaps TRBD1 as D (6 bases). In germline, CDR1 is MNHEY, CDR2 SVGAGI. The CDR3 runs 11 residues. Trimming shortened V by 6 bases and J by 5 bases, and 7 bases separated the two germline ends. This chain's CDR3 is CASSQGETQYF. CDR3 nucleotides: TGTGCCAGCAGCCAGGGGGAGACCCAGTACTTC.

V usage is TRBV7-8 and J usage is TRBJ2-1, with 10 bases that match TRBD1. V shed 4 bases, J shed 3 bases, and the junction held 3 bases outside the gene matches. This CDR3 comprises 15 residues. From germline, CDR1 is SGHVS and CDR2 FQNEAQ. The CDR3 DNA is TGTGCCAGCAGCTCCGGGACAGGGGTCTACAATGAGCAGTTCTTC. It translates to CASSSGTGVYNEQFF.

This sequence joins TRBV7-2 and TRBJ2-6; D ambiguous. With 4 bases removed from V and 4 bases from J, the gap between germline ends came to 11 bases. Germline V gives CDR1 SGHTA, CDR2 FQGNSA. The CDR3 is 15 amino acids. CDR3 sequence: CASSSGSAGANVLTF. CDR3 DNA sequence: TGTGCCAGCAGCTCCGGGTCGGCCGGGGCCAACGTCCTGACTTTC.

This clone has just a few counts. This chain links TRBV6-5 with TRBJ1-1, with D uncertain. V lost 4 bases to trimming and J lost 0 bases, with 12 bases between them. Germline assignment: CDR1 MNHEY and CDR2 SVGAGI. The CDR3 sequence is 15 residues long. The DNA of the CDR3 is TGTGCCAGCAGTTCGTCAGGATCAATGAACACTGAAGCTTTCTTT. The encoded protein is CASSSSGSMNTEAFF.

V and J are TRBV7-8 and TRBJ2-7; 8 bases are a match to TRBD1. Germline assignment: CDR1 SGHVS and CDR2 FQNEAQ. The CDR3 consists of 12 residues. V shed 3 bases, J shed 6 bases, and the junction held 1 base outside the gene matches. The CDR3 sequence: CASSFGQGEQYV. In nucleotides, the CDR3 is TGTGCCAGCAGCTTCGGACAGGGCGAGCAGTACGTC.

In its sample, this clone was seen once. The DNA of the CDR3 is TGCGCCAGCAGCTCCGGGACAGGGGTACAAGAGACCCAGTACTTC. Translated, it gives CASSSGTGVQETQYF. The V gene is TRBV5-1, the J gene TRBJ2-5; 10 bases match TRBD1. Germline lookup yields CDR1 SGHRS and CDR2 YFSETQ. CDR3 size: 15 residues. Germline trimming cut 3 bases from V and 2 bases from J; bases unmatched to any gene: 4.

V gene TRBV21-1 combines with J gene TRBJ2-4. TRBV21-1 is an annotated pseudogene. The CDR3 has 17 amino acids. The CDR3 here is CASSFPRTELAKNIQYF. The CDR3 coding sequence is TGTGCCAGCAGCTTCCCTCGGACGGAACTAGCCAAAAACATTCAGTACTTC.

In this sample, this clone turned up a few times. This chain links TRBV7-3 with TRBJ2-5; the D call may be TRBD1 or TRBD2 (6 bases each). Germline CDR1 reads SGHTA; CDR2 reads FQGTGA. This CDR3 has 14 amino acids. Trimming shortened V by 5 bases and J by 5 bases, and 15 bases separated the two germline ends. CDR3 sequence: CASSRDGGTETQYF. CDR3 nucleotides: TGTGCCAGCAGCCGGGACGGGGGCACGGAGACCCAGTACTTC.

This chain links TRBV7-2 with TRBJ2-1, with 9 bases identical to TRBD2. V trimming: 8 bases; J trimming: 6 bases; junction bases outside the gene matches: 8. Germline CDR1 is SGHTA and CDR2 is FQGNSA. The CDR3 is made up of 14 amino acids. CDR3 nucleotides: TGTGCCAGCGCGGCGGGGGGGGCCGTCAATGAGCAGTTCTTC. Protein product: CASAAGGAVNEQFF.

DNA of the CDR3: TGTGCCAGTAGCGACAGGGGTCGGAACACTGAAGCTTTCTTT. Its translation is CASSDRGRNTEAFF. The J gene is TRBJ1-1, the V gene TRBV19, with 8 nucleotides matching TRBD1. J gave up 1 base and V 6 bases, and 4 bases lay outside the gene matches. In germline, CDR1 is LNHDA, CDR2 SQIVND (reference sequence). CDR3 length: 14 residues.

The genes are TRBV29-1 and TRBJ1-2, with D tentatively TRBD1 (6 bases). Germline values: CDR1 SQVTM, CDR2 ANQGSEA. V was shortened by 6 bases and J by 1 base, with 18 bases between the two germline ends. This CDR3 is built from 15 residues. The CDR3 region is CSVPLDSSSNYGYTF. CDR3 DNA sequence: TGCAGCGTACCCTTGGACAGCTCTAGTAACTATGGCTACACCTTC.

V and J are TRBV19 and TRBJ1-5; D remains ambiguous. This CDR3 comprises 13 residues. Germline V gene lookup returns CDR1 LNHDA and CDR2 SQIVND (reference sequence). V was pared by 3 bases and J by 7 bases, with 10 bases between. The CDR3 spells CASSMSWSQPQHF. The CDR3 DNA reads TGTGCCAGTAGTATGAGTTGGTCGCAGCCCCAGCATTTT.

The chain couples TRBV12-5 to TRBJ2-6; the match to TRBD1 covers 9 bases. The ends lost 5 bases at V and 0 bases at J; junction bases unmatched: 5. In germline, CDR1 is LGHNT, CDR2 FRNRAP. This CDR3 is built from 17 residues. The CDR3 coding sequence is TGTGCTAGTGGTAGCGGACAGGGGAACTCTGGGGCCAACGTCCTGACTTTC. This sequence encodes CASGSGQGNSGANVLTF.